A single sample is the source of the 20 T cell receptor beta chains below, sequenced in a study of cytomegalovirus exposure and HLA in healthy donors. The primer mix had 60 Vbeta and 13 Jbeta primers. Clones were sequenced by immunoSEQ multiplex PCR, and TCRdb holds only the in-frame ones, with some missing. The sample consists of approximately 97,000 clones, less than 80% of them appearing once. The sequenced material came from PBMCs. The receptor set was obtained from a middle-aged woman in good health and CMV-seropositive.

The rearrangement links TRBV29-1 to TRBJ2-1; TRBD1 aligns across 10 bases. Per germline, CDR1 SQVTM and CDR2 ANQGSEA. The CDR3 contains 13 residues. After removal of 7 bases from V and 5 bases from J, the junction contained 5 bases not matched to a gene. CDR3 sequence: CSAGQGSHNEQFF. CDR3 coding DNA: TGCAGCGCGGGACAGGGGTCCCACAATGAGCAGTTCTTC.

The rearrangement links TRBV28 to TRBJ1-6; unclear D gene. Germline values: CDR1 MDHEN, CDR2 SYDVKM. The germline V and J ends were trimmed by 7 bases and 6 bases, with 10 bases remaining between them. The CDR3 runs 13 residues. CDR3 sequence (DNA): TGTGCCAGCATGGGAGGGAGTAATTCACCCCTCCACTTT. It codes for CASMGGSNSPLHF.

V gene TRBV5-8 combines with J gene TRBJ2-7; D unresolved. This CDR3 is 12 amino acids long. Germline values: CDR1 SGHTS, CDR2 YDEGEE. V was trimmed by 2 bases and J by 3 bases, leaving 6 bases between them. The CDR3 DNA is TGTGCCAGCAGCTTTACAGTCTACGAGCAGTACTTC. Translating gives CASSFTVYEQYF.

V and J are TRBV6-1 and TRBJ1-4; D gene unclear. This CDR3 spans 11 amino acids. Germline CDR1 is MNHNS and CDR2 is SASEGT. The V end lost 5 bases, the J end lost 7 bases, and 5 bases lay between the germline ends. CDR3 bases: TGTGCCAGCAGTTACGGTGAAAAACTGTTTTTT. This codes for CASSYGEKLFF.

The chain combines TRBV15 with TRBJ1-3, with D hard to call. Germline V gene sequence: CDR1 LNHNV, CDR2 YYDKDF (reference sequence). This CDR3 spans 18 amino acids. Trimming took off 2 bases at V and 2 bases at J, with 19 bases between the two ends. Here the CDR3 DNA reads TGTGCCACCAGCAGAACCAACCAAGGAGCGGTTACTGGAAACACCATATATTTT. Amino acid sequence: CATSRTNQGAVTGNTIYF.

This chain joins TRBV29-1 and TRBJ2-3; 13 bases are a match to TRBD2. CDR1 and CDR2 (germline): SQVTM, ANQGSEA. V trimming: 6 bases; J trimming: 6 bases; junction bases outside the gene matches: 9. The CDR3 length is 15 residues. The CDR3, as DNA: TGCAGCGTCCTCGGGACTAGCGGGGTCTCCGATACGCAGTATTTT. This codes for CSVLGTSGVSDTQYF.

The V call is TRBV10-1, the J call TRBJ2-1; weak D call: TRBD2 (5 bases). Germline V gene data show CDR1 as WNHNN and CDR2 as SYGVQD (reference sequence). The CDR3 totals 15 residues. V gave up 3 bases and J gave up 4 bases, with 13 bases separating them. The CDR3 here is CASSEPWTSYNEQFF. In nucleotides, the CDR3 is TGCGCCAGCAGTGAACCTTGGACTTCGTACAATGAGCAGTTCTTC.

The chain couples TRBV28 to TRBJ1-5, with 7 bases lining up with TRBD1. The CDR3 is 17 amino acids. The V gene's germline CDR1 is MDHEN and CDR2 SYDVKM. The junction had 10 bases not matched to a gene; V was cut back by 5 bases and J by 0 bases. CDR3 loop: CASSRARDRYSNQPQHF. The CDR3 DNA reads as TGTGCCAGCAGTAGGGCCAGGGACAGATATAGCAATCAGCCCCAGCATTTT. Filled out from reference TRBV28 and TRBJ1-5, the complete variable domain reads DVKVTQSSRYLVKRTGEKVFLECVQDMDHENMFWYRQDPGLGLRLIYFSYDVKMKEKGDIPEGYSVSREKKERFSLILESASTNQTSMYLCASSRARDRYSNQPQHFGDGTRLSIL.

V is TRBV9 and J is TRBJ2-2; possibly TRBD1 for D (5 bases). The CDR3 runs to 15 residues. Germline V CDR1 and CDR2: SGDLS, YYNGEE. The ends were cut back, 4 bases at V and 4 bases at J, with 14 bases in the middle. The DNA for the CDR3 is TGTGCCAGCAGCCTCCAGACAGTTGCCACCGGGGAGCTGTTTTTT. Protein: CASSLQTVATGELFF.

The chain uses TRBV10-3 and TRBJ1-3; D unresolved. The length of the CDR3 is 16 residues. V was shortened by 8 bases and J by 0 bases, with 17 bases between the two germline ends. From germline, CDR1 is ENHRY and CDR2 SYGVKD. The CDR3 DNA reads TGTGCCATCTCGAGGGAAAGTCCTAACTCTGGAAACACCATATATTTT. Translating gives CAISRESPNSGNTIYF.

The V gene is TRBV7-9, the J gene TRBJ2-1; 12 positions match TRBD2. Germline values: CDR1 SEHNR, CDR2 FQNEAQ (reference sequence). V shed 1 base, J shed 8 bases, and the junction held 0 bases outside the gene matches. The CDR3 runs 14 residues. The CDR3 DNA is TGTGCCAGCAGCTTAGGACTAGCGGGAGATGAGCAGTTCTTC. Residues: CASSLGLAGDEQFF.

This clone showed up just a few times. CDR3: CASSLNSPGWDRIETQYF. CDR3 DNA: TGTGCCAGCAGCTTAAATTCCCCCGGATGGGACAGAATAGAGACCCAGTACTTC. The chain uses TRBV11-2 and TRBJ2-5, with 7 bases aligning to TRBD1. The CDR3 totals 18 residues. J lost 4 bases, V lost 2 bases, and 16 bases had no gene match. Per the germline V gene, CDR1 is SGHAT and CDR2 is FQNNGV.

The rearrangement uses TRBV4-1 and TRBJ2-3, with 8 bases fitting TRBD2. The V gene end was trimmed by 0 bases and the J gene end by 5 bases; junction bases not matched to a gene: 4. The germline gives CDR1 MGHRA, CDR2 YSYEKL. The CDR3 spans 15 residues. The CDR3 loop reads CASSQEQREKDTQYF. The CDR3 DNA reads TGCGCCAGCAGCCAAGAGCAGCGGGAGAAAGATACGCAGTATTTT.

This chain connects TRBV5-1 to TRBJ1-5; 9 bases line up with TRBD1. The CDR3 is 14 residues long. CDR1 is SGHRS, CDR2 YFSETQ, per germline. V was pared by 4 bases and J by 5 bases, with 4 bases of the junction left unmatched. CDR3 coding DNA: TGCGCCAGCAGCGAGGGACAGGGAGATCAGCCCCAGCATTTT. Residues: CASSEGQGDQPQHF.

The chain links TRBV2 to TRBJ1-1; 7 nucleotides agree with TRBD1. CDR1 and CDR2 (germline): SNHLY, FYNNEI. V lost 10 bases to trimming and J lost 2 bases; unmatched junction nucleotides: 13. This CDR3 is built from 15 residues. This chain's CDR3 is CATFRTGSGNTEAFF. CDR3 in DNA: TGTGCCACCTTCAGGACAGGTTCGGGAAACACTGAAGCTTTCTTT.

This clone showed up just a few times. The V and J genes are TRBV19 and TRBJ2-5; TRBD2 matches at 12 bases. V lost 6 bases and J lost 5; bases outside the gene matches: 7. Germline lookup yields CDR1 LNHDA and CDR2 SQIVND (reference sequence). The CDR3 is 15 amino acids. CDR3 nucleotides: TGTGCCAGTAGCCTAGTGACTAGCGGGAGTGAGACCCAGTACTTC. This codes for CASSLVTSGSETQYF.

This chain joins TRBV27 and TRBJ1-2; the match to TRBD1 covers 7 bases. CDR3 length: 14 amino acids. Per the germline V gene, CDR1 is MNHEY and CDR2 is SMNVEV (reference sequence). Trimming cost V 0 bases and J 5 bases; bases outside gene matches: 3. The CDR3 reads CASSLSRGQYGYTF. The CDR3, as DNA: TGTGCCAGCAGTTTATCGAGGGGGCAGTATGGCTACACCTTC.

V is TRBV6-4 and J is TRBJ1-1; 10 bases are a match to TRBD1. The CDR3 extends over 15 amino acids. Trimming at V came to 9 bases and at J to 1 base, leaving 8 bases not matched to a gene. CDR1 is MRHNA and CDR2 is SNTAGT in the germline V gene. DNA for the CDR3: TGTGCCAGGAGAGACAGGGGGCCTAAGAACACTGAAGCTTTCTTT. It specifies CARRDRGPKNTEAFF.

This clone was counted a few times. The genes are TRBV5-4 and TRBJ2-7, with TRBD1 matching 9 bases. The CDR3 is made up of 14 amino acids. Per the germline V gene, CDR1 is SGHNT and CDR2 is YYREEE (reference sequence). After removal of 4 bases from V and 2 bases from J, the junction contained 4 bases not matched to a gene. The CDR3 here is CASSRGQGPYEQYF. CDR3 bases: TGTGCCAGCAGCCGGGGACAGGGACCCTACGAGCAGTACTTC.

The J gene is TRBJ2-7, the V gene TRBV28; the D gene is possibly TRBD2 (7 bases). CDR1 MDHEN and CDR2 SYDVKM come from the germline V gene. V shed 6 bases and J shed 0 bases, with 12 bases lying between them. This CDR3 region has 14 residues. DNA for the CDR3: TGTGCCAGCAGGGGGGGGGCCAACTCCTACGAGCAGTACTTC. Amino acid sequence: CASRGGANSYEQYF.